Each of the 11 T cell receptor beta chains below was sequenced from the same sample in a study of blood T cell repertoires in COVID-19. The method was immunoSEQ multiplex PCR; TCRdb's version includes in-frame clones alone and lacks a portion of them. The sample has 140,000 to 150,000 clones, roughly 79% seen once; the top ten hold roughly 8.4%. The sequenced sample consisted of peripheral blood. These receptor sequences come from a human donor with acute or convalescent COVID-19. The donor label of this sample is uncertain.

This CDR3 reads CASSYRGNPTDTQYF. The CDR3 DNA reads as TGTGCCAGCAGTTACCGGGGTAACCCAACAGATACGCAGTATTTT. This sequence joins TRBV6-6 and TRBJ2-3, with TRBD2 as a possible D gene (5 bases). CDR3 size: 15 residues. V lost 2 bases to trimming and J lost 3 bases, with 12 bases between them. Looked up from germline, CDR1 is MNHNY and CDR2 is SVGAGI (reference sequence).

This sequence joins TRBV6-5 and TRBJ1-3; 9 nucleotides align to TRBD1. Trimming removed 4 bases from V and 5 bases from J; junction bases left unmatched: 6. Germline V gene sequence: CDR1 MNHEY, CDR2 SVGAGI. The CDR3 runs to 15 residues. CDR3 region: CASSFRQGDRNTIYF. CDR3 bases: TGTGCCAGCAGTTTCCGACAGGGGGACCGAAACACCATATATTTT.

The rearrangement links TRBV7-3 to TRBJ2-3; D gene ambiguous. V gave up 5 bases and J gave up 0 bases, with 9 bases separating them. CDR3 length: 14 residues. Germline V gene lookup returns CDR1 SGHTA and CDR2 FQGTGA. CDR3 sequence: CASSPYHSTDTQYF. The CDR3 DNA follows: TGTGCCAGCAGCCCCTACCATAGCACAGATACGCAGTATTTT.

The chain couples TRBV18 to TRBJ1-1, with TRBD1 as a possible D gene (6 bases). The germline V gene has CDR1 KGHSH and CDR2 LQKENI. The CDR3 is made up of 13 amino acids. V was clipped by 4 bases and J by 6 bases, with 12 bases between them. CDR3 protein: CASSRNRESEAFF. The CDR3 DNA is TGTGCCAGCTCACGGAACAGGGAATCTGAAGCTTTCTTT.

The chain employs TRBV30 and TRBJ1-3; D is unclear. Trimming removed 2 bases from V and 5 bases from J, with 7 bases in between. The CDR3 runs to 12 residues. The V gene's germline CDR1 is GTSNPN and CDR2 SVGIG (reference sequence). The CDR3, as DNA: TGTGCCTGGAGTTTAGCCCGAAACACCATATATTTT. It codes for CAWSLARNTIYF.

The chain uses TRBV29-1 and TRBJ2-3, with D possibly being TRBD2 (6 bases). Trimming removed 3 bases at V and 2 bases at J, with 15 bases between. Germline lookup yields CDR1 SQVTM and CDR2 ANQGSEA. CDR3 size: 15 residues. The CDR3 sequence is CSVESWGEHTDTQYF. CDR3 bases: TGCAGCGTTGAGAGCTGGGGGGAGCACACAGATACGCAGTATTTT.

This clone was observed a few times. The chain is built from TRBV5-6 and TRBJ1-4; no reliable D call. Germline V gives CDR1 SGHDT, CDR2 YYEEEE. The V end lost 3 bases, the J end lost 8 bases, and 11 bases lay between the germline ends. CDR3 length equals 13 residues. The CDR3 spells CASSYSPGEKLFF. DNA for the CDR3: TGTGCCAGCAGCTATAGTCCAGGAGAAAAACTGTTTTTT.

This chain joins TRBV5-5 and TRBJ2-7; 9 bases map to TRBD1. J gave up 6 bases and V 4 bases, and 11 bases lay outside the gene matches. Germline-derived CDR1 and CDR2 are SGHKS and YYEKEE (reference sequence). The CDR3 is made up of 15 amino acids. The CDR3 loop reads CASSPVPGQGSEQYV. The CDR3 nucleotides are TGTGCCAGCAGCCCCGTCCCGGGACAGGGCAGCGAGCAGTACGTC.

The J gene is TRBJ1-3, the V gene TRBV2; no firm D call. This CDR3 contains 12 residues. V lost 7 bases and J lost 2, with 6 bases in between. Per germline, CDR1 SNHLY and CDR2 FYNNEI. The DNA for the CDR3 is TGTGCCAGCACGAGGGCTGGAAACACCATATATTTT. It encodes CASTRAGNTIYF.

This chain joins TRBV18 and TRBJ1-3; the match to TRBD1 covers 11 bases. The ends lost 5 bases at V and 0 bases at J; junction bases unmatched: 3. The germline gives CDR1 KGHSH, CDR2 LQKENI. The CDR3 contains 16 residues. The CDR3 here is CASSSGTGGSGNTIYF. The CDR3 DNA sequence: TGTGCCAGCTCATCCGGGACAGGGGGCTCTGGAAACACCATATATTTT.

The chain recombines TRBV30 with TRBJ1-1; no reliable D call. There are 15 residues in the CDR3. Deletions cut 5 bases from V and 1 base from J, with 17 bases between. CDR1 GTSNPN and CDR2 SVGIG come from the germline V gene (reference sequence). CDR3 DNA: TGTGCCTGGCCATTGGCCCAGGCTCGGAACACTGAAGCTTTCTTT. Its protein is CAWPLAQARNTEAFF.